This TCR beta chain was sequenced in a study of T cells in severe cutaneous drug reactions. Findings and caveats of the study: Tolerant-control and healthy-donor PBMC lacked or rarely had the public CDR3 found in blisters.

Germline CDR1 and CDR2: SNHLY and FYNNEI. The CDR3 contains 13 residues. Libraries were made by iRepertoire multiplex PCR with TCR subtype-specific primers for bulk and single-cell sequencing. TCRdb reprocessed the multiplex PCR reads, with one entry per CDR3 protein and no DNA. The table lists around 8,000 distinct CDR3 sequences. The patients sequenced had a carbamazepine-induced Stevens-Johnson syndrome or toxic epidermal necrolysis reaction. Measured by frequency, this clonotype is medium-sized. The target antigen is unknown. The sample taken for sequencing was cells from a skin blister. The genes are TRBV2 and TRBJ1-1; TCRdb designates TRBD1, a call that cannot be tested without DNA. The receptor was isolated from a human donor with a severe cutaneous adverse drug reaction. CDR3: CASSRDLNTEAFF.